This T cell receptor beta chain was profiled in a study of PD-L1 blockade in urothelial cancer. The table came from immunoSEQ multiplex PCR; TCRdb's copy has only in-frame clones and leaves some out. The sample records 45,000 or so clones, about 91% being singletons. This CDR3 is built from 15 residues. V lost 2 bases to trimming and J lost 0 bases, with 11 bases between them. Germline-derived CDR1 and CDR2 are SGHTA and FQGNSA. This clone came up once. The J gene is TRBJ2-7, the V gene TRBV7-2, with D possibly matching TRBD1 (5 bases). This specimen was PBMCs, taken around atezolizumab (anti-PD-L1) treatment. The receptor was isolated from an elderly man with urothelial cancer. This CDR3 is CASSLWRQSSYEQYF. CDR3 nucleotide sequence: TGTGCCAGCAGCTTATGGAGACAGAGCTCCTACGAGCAGTACTTC.